The 22 T cell receptor beta chains listed next were all sequenced from one sample in a study of cytomegalovirus exposure and HLA in healthy donors. Primers included in the PCR were 60 Vbeta and 13 Jbeta primers. Here immunoSEQ multiplex PCR was the method, and the copy in TCRdb shows in-frame clones only, minus some. The sample holds roughly 99,000 clones, 70% to 80% seen once. Sequences were obtained from PBMCs. These receptors originate from a man between 18 and 35 years old in good health and CMV-seronegative.

The sample holds a few counts of this clone. The chain links TRBV7-9 to TRBJ2-6; tentative D call: TRBD2 (6 bases). From germline, CDR1 is SEHNR and CDR2 FQNEAQ (reference sequence). Trimming cost V 5 bases and J 0 bases, with 14 bases left between them. The CDR3 length is 17 residues. CDR3 DNA: TGTGCCAGCAGCCGTGGGGACTCCAACTCTGGGGCCAACGTCCTGACTTTC. Its protein product is CASSRGDSNSGANVLTF. The variable domain in full, with the rest retrieved from reference TRBV7-9 and TRBJ2-6, is DTGVSQNPRHKITKRGQNVTFRCDPISEHNRLYWYRQTLGQGPEFLTYFQNEAQLEKSRLLSDRFSAERPKGSFSTLEIQRTEQGDSAMYLCASSRGDSNSGANVLTFGAGSRLTVL.

The chain couples TRBV28 to TRBJ2-3; 9 nucleotides match TRBD2. The CDR3 spans 17 residues. The germline CDR1 and CDR2 sequences are MDHEN and SYDVKM. V lost 7 bases to trimming and J lost 9 bases; unmatched junction nucleotides: 20. The CDR3 reads CASTLGLSGGLGETQYF. DNA of the CDR3: TGTGCCAGCACTCTCGGCCTTAGCGGGGGCCTCGGGGAGACGCAGTATTTT. Variable domain in full (rest from reference TRBV28 and TRBJ2-3): DVKVTQSSRYLVKRTGEKVFLECVQDMDHENMFWYRQDPGLGLRLIYFSYDVKMKEKGDIPEGYSVSREKKERFSLILESASTNQTSMYLCASTLGLSGGLGETQYFGPGTRLTVL.

The CDR3: CASSPLQGGSYEQYF. Here the CDR3 DNA reads TGTGCCAGCAGTCCATTACAGGGTGGGTCCTACGAGCAGTACTTC. The V call is TRBV27, the J call TRBJ2-7; the D gene is possibly TRBD1 (6 bases). Between the trimmed V and J ends, which lost 5 bases and 1 base, there was a span of 15 bases. The CDR3 has 15 amino acids. Per the germline V gene, CDR1 is MNHEY and CDR2 is SMNVEV (reference sequence).

This sequence joins TRBV4-2 and TRBJ2-7; TRBD2 matches 7 bases. Looked up from germline, CDR1 is LGHNA and CDR2 is YNFKEQ. Unmatched junction bases numbered 9, after V lost 5 bases and J lost 2 bases. The CDR3 totals 15 residues. CDR3 sequence reads: CASSNSGGSTYEQYF. The CDR3 DNA follows: TGTGCCAGCAGCAATTCCGGGGGGTCAACCTACGAGCAGTACTTC.

J is TRBJ1-2 and V is TRBV4-2, with a possible D match to TRBD1 (5 bases). V gave up 0 bases and J gave up 4 bases, with 12 bases separating them. Germline values: CDR1 LGHNA, CDR2 YNFKEQ. CDR3 length equals 15 residues. The CDR3, as DNA: TGTGCCAGCAGCCAAGATCCCGGGACTCGCTATGGCTACACCTTC. Its translation: CASSQDPGTRYGYTF.

This chain links TRBV5-6 with TRBJ1-5; a possible D gene is TRBD1 (5 bases). V was pared by 0 bases and J by 2 bases, with 15 bases between. The CDR3 length is 17 residues. Per germline, CDR1 SGHDT and CDR2 YYEEEE. The CDR3 DNA reads as TGTGCCAGCAGCTTGGAAGGTGGCAGGGTCGGCAATCAGCCCCAGCATTTT. It specifies CASSLEGGRVGNQPQHF.

Regarding this clone: The identical CDR3 is also encoded by other nucleotide sequences in the sample. The chain combines TRBV19 with TRBJ1-2, with unresolved D. V lost 1 base to trimming and J lost 8 bases, with 8 bases between them. In germline, CDR1 is LNHDA, CDR2 SQIVND (reference sequence). The CDR3 is 12 amino acids. The CDR3 sequence is CASSIVAGGYTF. As DNA, the CDR3 is TGTGCCAGTAGTATAGTCGCGGGAGGCTACACCTTC.

The chain uses TRBV7-2 and TRBJ2-1, with D possibly being TRBD1 (5 bases). The germline V gene encodes CDR1 SGHTA and CDR2 FQGNSA. This CDR3 has 15 amino acids. V shed 5 bases and J shed 6 bases, with 17 bases lying between them. CDR3 in amino acids: CASSHVTDSSNEQFF. The DNA for the CDR3 is TGTGCCAGCAGCCATGTAACAGACAGTTCCAATGAGCAGTTCTTC. The variable domain in full, with the rest retrieved from reference TRBV7-2 and TRBJ2-1, is GAGVSQSPSNKVTEKGKDVELRCDPISGHTALYWYRQSLGQGLEFLIYFQGNSAPDKSGLPSDRFSAERTGGSVSTLTIQRTQQEDSAVYLCASSHVTDSSNEQFFGPGTRLTVL.

This clone was found many times. This chain joins TRBV10-2 and TRBJ1-2; D not resolved. Germline assignment: CDR1 WSHSY and CDR2 SAAADI. The CDR3 runs to 13 residues. Trimming took 6 bases from V and 1 from J, leaving 9 bases between them. In DNA, the CDR3 is TGCGCCAGCAGCGGGAGCAGTAACTATGGCTACACCTTC. The encoded protein is CASSGSSNYGYTF.

The V and J genes are TRBV5-1 and TRBJ2-1; D unclear. CDR1 and CDR2 (germline): SGHRS, YFSETQ. The V gene lost 0 bases and the J gene lost 1 base, with 8 bases spanning the gap. The CDR3 length is 15 residues. CDR3: CASSLVAPSYNEQFF. The CDR3 DNA follows: TGCGCCAGCAGCTTGGTAGCCCCGTCCTACAATGAGCAGTTCTTC.

The chain is built from TRBV12-5 and TRBJ2-7, with 9 bases fitting TRBD1. V shed 0 bases, J shed 6 bases, and the junction held 3 bases outside the gene matches. CDR3 length: 14 residues. CDR1 is LGHNT and CDR2 is FRNRAP in the germline V gene. The CDR3: CASGLVDRGPEQYF. In DNA, the CDR3 is TGTGCTAGTGGTTTGGTGGACAGGGGTCCCGAGCAGTACTTC.

This clone was counted once. The rearrangement uses TRBV6-6 and TRBJ1-2; the D gene is possibly TRBD1 (5 bases). V was clipped by 5 bases and J by 12 bases, with 16 bases between them. This CDR3 contains 12 residues. The V gene's germline CDR1 is MNHNY and CDR2 SVGAGI (reference sequence). CDR3 nucleotides: TGTGCCAGCAGTAAGGGACTTTCCGGCCACACCTTC. This translates into CASSKGLSGHTF.

The rearrangement links TRBV5-1 to TRBJ1-6; tentatively, D is TRBD1 (5 bases). The CDR3 is 15 residues long. V lost 5 bases, J lost 7 bases, and 16 bases lay in between. Germline V gene lookup returns CDR1 SGHRS and CDR2 YFSETQ. The CDR3 sequence is CASRSLGAGNSPLHF. CDR3 DNA: TGCGCCAGCAGGTCACTTGGGGCAGGGAATTCACCCCTCCACTTT.

This chain links TRBV15 with TRBJ2-1, with D perhaps matching TRBD1 (6 bases). V lost 1 base and J 5 bases, leaving 6 bases between the germline ends. This CDR3 comprises 13 residues. CDR1 and CDR2 (germline): LNHNV, YYDKDF (reference sequence). The CDR3 bases are TGTGCCACCAGCAGAGCAGGGGACAATGAGCAGTTCTTC. This gives the protein CATSRAGDNEQFF.

The chain uses TRBV5-5 and TRBJ1-4; 7 nucleotides line up with TRBD1. After removal of 7 bases from V and 4 bases from J, the junction contained 4 bases not matched to a gene. Germline CDR1 and CDR2: SGHKS and YYEKEE (reference sequence). This CDR3 comprises 13 residues. The CDR3 here is CASGTALNEKLFF. The DNA of the CDR3 is TGTGCCAGCGGGACAGCACTTAATGAAAAACTGTTTTTT.

The chain combines TRBV14 with TRBJ1-2; D remains unclear. This CDR3 contains 13 residues. V lost 5 bases and J 4 bases, leaving 11 bases between the germline ends. Germline values: CDR1 SGHDN, CDR2 FVKESK. The CDR3 DNA reads TGTGCCAGCAGCGCAGCGGCGGGCTATGGCTACACCTTC. Translating it yields CASSAAAGYGYTF.

The rearrangement uses TRBV5-4 and TRBJ2-2; D is unresolved. The V gene lost 4 bases and the J gene lost 0 bases, with 10 bases spanning the gap. The germline CDR1 and CDR2 sequences are SGHNT and YYREEE (reference sequence). The CDR3 extends over 15 amino acids. The DNA for the CDR3 is TGTGCCAGCAGCCCAGGAAAACCGAACACCGGGGAGCTGTTTTTT. Protein sequence: CASSPGKPNTGELFF.

The gene calls are TRBV28 and TRBJ2-5; 7 nucleotides agree with TRBD1. CDR3 length: 15 residues. The germline CDR1 and CDR2 sequences are MDHEN and SYDVKM. Trimming cost V 1 base and J 5 bases; bases outside gene matches: 7. CDR3 in DNA: TGTGCCAGCAGTTTATACGGGACAGACTCGGAGACCCAGTACTTC. Its protein product is CASSLYGTDSETQYF.

This chain links TRBV19 with TRBJ2-1; D is possibly TRBD1 (5 bases). Trimming removed 4 bases at V and 5 bases at J, with 18 bases between. The CDR3 is 16 residues long. CDR1 is LNHDA and CDR2 is SQIVND in the germline V gene (reference sequence). CDR3 in DNA: TGTGCCAGTAGTACTCTGACATCTTCAGGGAACAATGAGCAGTTCTTC. Translation gives CASSTLTSSGNNEQFF.

Comments on this clone: Other nucleotide sequences from this sample produce the same CDR3. The chain links TRBV4-3 to TRBJ2-5; possible D gene TRBD1, 5 bases. Trimming cost V 1 base and J 4 bases, with 10 bases left between them. Looked up from germline, CDR1 is LGHNA and CDR2 is YSLEER. The CDR3 length is 14 residues. CDR3 DNA sequence: TGCGCCAGCAGCCAAGGTTTGGGGCGAGAGACCCAGTACTTC. Protein sequence: CASSQGLGRETQYF.

To note about this clone: Other DNA sequences in the sample encode the same CDR3. The genes are TRBV18 and TRBJ2-7, with TRBD1 matching over 8 bases. CDR3 length: 13 amino acids. The ends lost 3 bases at V and 6 bases at J; junction bases unmatched: 4. Germline assignment: CDR1 KGHSH and CDR2 LQKENI. CDR3 in amino acids: CASSPQGAGEQYF. Here the CDR3 DNA reads TGTGCCAGCTCACCGCAGGGGGCGGGCGAGCAGTACTTC.

The chain combines TRBV19 with TRBJ1-1, with a weak D call TRBD1 (6 bases). Trimming stripped 5 bases from V and 6 bases from J, with 10 bases between. Germline V gene lookup returns CDR1 LNHDA and CDR2 SQIVND (reference sequence). CDR3 length equals 12 residues. CDR3 DNA sequence: TGTGCCAGTAGTCGGGGACACGCTGAAGCTTTCTTT. Its translation: CASSRGHAEAFF.